This TCR beta chain was obtained from a study of blood T cells in healthy people across ages. On this clonotype: The junction does not match germline at one end; this may be a read error.

Germline CDR1 MDHEN, CDR2 SYDVKM. The CDR3 loop spans 16 amino acids. The study drew donors from healthy Caucasian individuals in Russia aged roughly 6 to 90. Through a sample-barcoded 5' primer and a J-beta primer mix, a second PCR was run for roughly 6 to 12 cycles. In TCRdb, the 5' RACE reads were re-called with MiXCR into one record per CDR3 protein. Of 580,000 or so distinct CDR3 sequences in the sample, around half are singletons; the top ten hold just under 25%. This chain connects TRBV28 to TRBJ2-1, with a possible D match to TRBD1 (7 bases). The origin of this receptor is a man at least 80 years old in good health. Material for sequencing was blood. In DNA form, the CDR3 reads TGTGCCAGCAGACCCCCAGGGGGGAGCTCCTACAGTGAGCAGTTCTTC. Translation gives CASRPPGGSSYSEQFF.